Below are 8 T cell receptor beta chains sequenced from a single sample in a study of pediatric ulcerative colitis (dated by TCRdb to between 2018 and 2021). The method was the immunoSEQ multiplex PCR assay. TCRdb obtained this table from immuneACCESS and retained in-frame rearrangements with V and J assigned. These tables miss some clones; where compared with another copy, unresolved V genes account for less than half of the shortfall, and the remainder is unexplained. This sample is represented by 40,000 to 55,000 clones; around 79% of them were singletons. 3.5% to 4.5% of the sample is in the top ten clones. During colonoscopy, one to two rectal pinch biopsies were obtained for research purposes. Material: gut tissue. These receptors were taken from a girl between 5 and 17 years old with moderate ulcerative colitis.

The gene calls are TRBV19 and TRBJ2-3; D is perhaps TRBD2 (6 bases). Trimming stripped 7 bases from V and 3 bases from J, with 11 bases between. CDR1 is LNHDA, CDR2 SQIVND, per germline (reference sequence). This CDR3 spans 13 amino acids. CDR3 nucleotide sequence: TGTGCCAGTATGCCCGGAGGGACAGATACGCAGTATTTT. As protein: CASMPGGTDTQYF.

The V and J genes are TRBV18 and TRBJ2-3; 13 bases map to TRBD2. The CDR3 runs 16 residues. The V gene end was trimmed by 6 bases and the J gene end by 2 bases; junction bases not matched to a gene: 5. Germline loops: CDR1 KGHSH, CDR2 LQKENI. The CDR3 region is CASSRGLAGATDTQYF. The CDR3 DNA follows: TGTGCCAGCTCGCGTGGACTAGCGGGGGCCACAGATACGCAGTATTTT. The full variable domain, completed using reference TRBV18 and TRBJ2-3, is NAGVMQNPRHLVRRRGQEARLRCSPMKGHSHVYWYRQLPEEGLKFMVYLQKENIIDESGMPKERFSAEFPKEGPSILRIQQVVRGDSAAYFCASSRGLAGATDTQYFGPGTRLTVL.

This chain joins TRBV11-1 and TRBJ2-4; 12 bases fit TRBD2. V was pared by 6 bases and J by 7 bases, with 7 bases of the junction left unmatched. CDR3 length: 15 residues. Germline V gives CDR1 SGHAT, CDR2 FQDESV (reference sequence). The CDR3 bases are TGTGCCAGCAGGGGACGGACTAGCGGGGACAACATTCAGTACTTC. It specifies CASRGRTSGDNIQYF. The entire variable domain, with the rest obtained from reference TRBV11-1 and TRBJ2-4, is as follows: EAEVAQSPRYKITEKSQAVAFWCDPISGHATLYWYRQILGQGPELLVQFQDESVVDDSQLPKDRFSAERLKGVDSTLKIQPAELGDSAMYLCASRGRTSGDNIQYFGAGTRLSVL.

In this sample, this clone turned up once. This chain joins TRBV25-1 and TRBJ2-1, with D uncertain. CDR1 MGHDK and CDR2 SYGVNS come from the germline V gene. V was cut by 4 bases and J by 10 bases, with 14 bases left in between. This CDR3 comprises 13 residues. For the CDR3, the DNA is TGTGCCAGCAGTGTTCCGTCGGGCAGCGAGCAGTTCTTC. Translating gives CASSVPSGSEQFF.

This clone was detected only once. The rearrangement uses TRBV5-1 and TRBJ1-4, with 8 bases fitting TRBD1. CDR1 is SGHRS and CDR2 is YFSETQ in the germline V gene. The CDR3 runs 15 residues. V shed 1 base, J shed 7 bases, and the junction held 6 bases outside the gene matches. CDR3 bases: TGCGCCAGCAGCTTGTCAGGGGGCTCGGCTGAAAAACTGTTTTTT. Translated: CASSLSGGSAEKLFF.

The gene calls are TRBV5-1 and TRBJ1-2; no clear D. The CDR3 is made up of 14 amino acids. V was shortened by 1 base and J by 2 bases, with 9 bases between the two germline ends. The V gene's germline CDR1 is SGHRS and CDR2 YFSETQ. The CDR3 DNA sequence: TGCGCCAGCAGCTTGCCTGAAGCGAACTATGGCTACACCTTC. Residues: CASSLPEANYGYTF.

V usage is TRBV5-4 and J usage is TRBJ2-7; the D is unclear. The CDR3 length is 14 residues. Germline-derived CDR1 and CDR2 are SGHNT and YYREEE (reference sequence). V was pared by 0 bases and J by 3 bases, with 10 bases between. The CDR3: CASSLDKAFYEQYF. The CDR3 DNA sequence: TGTGCCAGCAGCTTGGACAAGGCCTTCTACGAGCAGTACTTC.

The V gene is TRBV4-2, the J gene TRBJ2-5; 8 nucleotides match TRBD2. V shed 4 bases, J shed 5 bases, and the junction held 15 bases outside the gene matches. CDR3 length equals 17 residues. The germline V gene encodes CDR1 LGHNA and CDR2 YNFKEQ. For the CDR3, the DNA is TGTGCCAGCAGCCCAGAGGGAACGGGGGGGCTTTCGGAGACCCAGTACTTC. It yields the protein CASSPEGTGGLSETQYF.